One sample yielded the 24 T cell receptor beta chains listed below, sequenced in a study of blood T cell repertoires in COVID-19. The table came from immunoSEQ multiplex PCR; TCRdb's copy has only in-frame clones and leaves some out. Of around 250,000 clones in the sample, 70% to 85% were seen once. Sequencing was done on a sample of peripheral blood. These receptor sequences come from a woman aged 80 or older with acute or convalescent COVID-19.

The chain employs TRBV4-3 and TRBJ1-1, with a weak D call TRBD1 (6 bases). With 1 base removed from V and 5 bases from J, the gap between germline ends came to 14 bases. CDR3 length: 15 residues. Per the germline V gene, CDR1 is LGHNA and CDR2 is YSLEER. The CDR3 reads CASSQGPQGRTEAFF. DNA for the CDR3: TGCGCCAGCAGCCAAGGCCCACAGGGACGGACTGAAGCTTTCTTT.

J is TRBJ2-7 and V is TRBV6-6; 7 bases line up with TRBD1. Germline V CDR1 and CDR2: MNHNY, SVGAGI (reference sequence). Trimming cost V 4 bases and J 5 bases; bases outside gene matches: 11. This CDR3 has 15 residues. The CDR3 nucleotides read TGTGCCAGCAGTTCTAACCAGGACAGGATCAACGAGCAGTACTTC. Protein: CASSSNQDRINEQYF.

In its sample, this clone was seen a few times. The CDR3 here is CASSLQGANEKLFF. For the CDR3, the DNA is TGTGCCAGCAGTTTACAGGGGGCAAATGAAAAACTGTTTTTT. V is TRBV28 and J is TRBJ1-4; 8 bases agree with TRBD1. The CDR3 consists of 14 residues. The germline V gene encodes CDR1 MDHEN and CDR2 SYDVKM. V lost 2 bases to trimming and J lost 5 bases; unmatched junction nucleotides: 1.

The rearrangement links TRBV18 to TRBJ1-6, with 7 bases fitting TRBD1. This CDR3 is 15 amino acids long. CDR1 KGHSH and CDR2 LQKENI come from the germline V gene. V lost 2 bases to trimming and J lost 6 bases; unmatched junction nucleotides: 4. The CDR3 coding sequence is TGTGCCAGCTCACCAACAACAGGGGTTAATTCACCCCTCCACTTT. Protein: CASSPTTGVNSPLHF.

This chain uses TRBV5-1 with TRBJ1-6; D is perhaps TRBD1 (6 bases). The CDR3 length is 15 residues. Germline CDR1 reads SGHRS; CDR2 reads YFSETQ. Trimming took 2 bases from V and 0 from J, leaving 6 bases between them. The CDR3 here is CASSLQGSYNSPLHF. CDR3 nucleotides: TGCGCCAGCAGCTTACAGGGCTCCTATAATTCACCCCTCCACTTT.

The chain couples TRBV6-5 to TRBJ2-1; 7 bases fit TRBD1. After removal of 6 bases from V and 4 bases from J, the junction contained 9 bases not matched to a gene. CDR3 length: 15 residues. Germline V gene data show CDR1 as MNHEY and CDR2 as SVGAGI. CDR3 nucleotides: TGTGCCAGCAGCACCAGACAGGGCTCATACAATGAGCAGTTCTTC. This gives the protein CASSTRQGSYNEQFF.

The sample holds one count of this clone. This sequence joins TRBV11-3 and TRBJ2-5, with D perhaps matching TRBD2 (5 bases). Trimming took off 1 base at V and 3 bases at J, with 12 bases between the two ends. From germline, CDR1 is SGHNT and CDR2 YENEEA. The CDR3 consists of 15 residues. DNA of the CDR3: TGTGCCAGCAGCTTAGGGACCGGGGAAGAAGAGACCCAGTACTTC. Its translation: CASSLGTGEEETQYF.

The chain joins TRBV5-8 to TRBJ2-2; a weak D match, TRBD1 (7 bases). CDR3 length: 19 amino acids. The V end lost 0 bases, the J end lost 4 bases, and 22 bases lay between the germline ends. Germline values: CDR1 SGHTS, CDR2 YDEGEE. The CDR3 is CASSLGSEGAFAGTGELFF. The DNA for the CDR3 is TGTGCCAGCAGCTTGGGATCGGAGGGGGCCTTCGCGGGCACCGGGGAGCTGTTTTTT.

This chain uses TRBV19 with TRBJ1-3, with D perhaps TRBD1 (6 bases). From germline, CDR1 is LNHDA and CDR2 SQIVND (reference sequence). Trimming cost V 5 bases and J 2 bases, with 10 bases left between them. This CDR3 has 14 residues. CDR3 bases: TGTGCCAGTAGTGGGGCAGGGGCTGGAAACACCATATATTTT. This gives the protein CASSGAGAGNTIYF.

The chain is built from TRBV2 and TRBJ1-2, with TRBD1 matching over 9 bases. V shed 3 bases and J 1 base; nucleotides not matched to a gene: 3. The CDR3 is 15 residues long. From germline, CDR1 is SNHLY and CDR2 FYNNEI. The CDR3 nucleotides are TGTGCCAGCAGTGATAGGACAGGGGTTAACTATGGCTACACCTTC. Amino acids: CASSDRTGVNYGYTF.

The rearrangement uses TRBV2 and TRBJ1-2; 7 nucleotides align to TRBD1. The CDR3 is 13 amino acids. Trimming at V came to 11 bases and at J to 3 bases, leaving 9 bases not matched to a gene. Germline V gene data show CDR1 as SNHLY and CDR2 as FYNNEI. In DNA, the CDR3 is TGTGCCGGCTACCCGGGACAGTACTATGGCTACACCTTC. Translated: CAGYPGQYYGYTF.

Here the CDR3 DNA reads TGTGCCAGCAGCTTAACAGGGGCTAGCTCCTACGAGCAGTACTTC. Translation gives CASSLTGASSYEQYF. The V gene is TRBV7-2, the J gene TRBJ2-7; 7 bases map to TRBD1. Germline CDR1 is SGHTA and CDR2 is FQGNSA. J gave up 0 bases and V 2 bases, and 4 bases lay outside the gene matches. The CDR3 has 15 residues. The full variable domain, its missing parts supplied by reference TRBV7-2 and TRBJ2-7, is GAGVSQSPSNKVTEKGKDVELRCDPISGHTALYWYRQSLGQGLEFLIYFQGNSAPDKSGLPSDRFSAERTGGSVSTLTIQRTQQEDSAVYLCASSLTGASSYEQYFGPGTRLTVT.

The chain joins TRBV5-1 to TRBJ2-2; 11 nucleotides match TRBD2. The V segment lost 2 bases and the J segment 4 bases; nucleotides outside the gene matches: 7. This CDR3 contains 17 residues. Germline V gene data show CDR1 as SGHRS and CDR2 as YFSETQ. This CDR3 is CASSFTSGSLGTGELFF. CDR3 DNA: TGCGCCAGCAGCTTTACTAGCGGGAGCTTGGGCACCGGGGAGCTGTTTTTT.

The rearrangement joins TRBV3-1 (or the pseudogene TRBV3-2) to TRBJ1-2; D is possibly TRBD1 (6 bases). CDR3 size: 13 residues. Germline V CDR1 and CDR2: LGHDT, YNNKEL (reference sequence). Trimming removed 6 bases at V and 8 bases at J, with 16 bases between. CDR3: CASSPTGQYGYTF. CDR3 nucleotide sequence: TGTGCCAGCAGTCCAACCGGACAGTACGGCTACACCTTC.

This sequence joins TRBV18 and TRBJ2-3; 11 nucleotides align to TRBD2. The CDR3 loop spans 17 amino acids. Germline V gene lookup returns CDR1 KGHSH and CDR2 LQKENI. V lost 4 bases, J lost 0 bases, and 6 bases stayed unmatched. The CDR3 DNA sequence: TGTGCCAGCTCACTGACTAGCGGGGCCCTAAGCACAGATACGCAGTATTTT. Translated, it gives CASSLTSGALSTDTQYF.

This clone was detected only a few times. V and J are TRBV7-2 and TRBJ1-2, with D perhaps matching TRBD1 (6 bases). The CDR3 is 13 amino acids. V lost 1 base to trimming and J lost 7 bases, with 10 bases between them. In germline, CDR1 is SGHTA, CDR2 FQGNSA. The chain's CDR3 is CASSLVAGAGYTF. The DNA of the CDR3 is TGTGCCAGCAGCTTAGTGGCAGGGGCTGGCTACACCTTC.

J is TRBJ2-2 and V is TRBV3-1 (or the pseudogene TRBV3-2); D is possibly TRBD2 (6 bases). The CDR3 covers 16 residues. V lost 5 bases and J 4 bases, leaving 17 bases between the germline ends. Germline CDR1 is LGHDT and CDR2 is YNNKEL (reference sequence). The DNA of the CDR3 is TGTGCCAGCAGCTCCCGGCGGGGTTTGGGCACCGGGGAGCTGTTTTTT. This encodes CASSSRRGLGTGELFF.

The V and J genes are TRBV24-1 and TRBJ2-1, with 8 bases fitting TRBD2. This CDR3 contains 19 residues. V lost 1 base to trimming and J lost 7 bases; unmatched junction nucleotides: 17. The germline gives CDR1 KGHDR, CDR2 SFDVKD. The CDR3 sequence is CATSDFTDSISGTGNEQFF. The CDR3 region has the DNA TGTGCCACCAGTGATTTCACAGACTCGATTAGCGGGACTGGAAATGAGCAGTTCTTC.

This chain uses TRBV5-1 with TRBJ2-7, with TRBD1 identical over 7 bases. J gave up 1 base and V 0 bases, and 7 bases lay outside the gene matches. The V gene's germline CDR1 is SGHRS and CDR2 YFSETQ. The length of the CDR3 is 16 residues. The CDR3 is CASSLAPTGKSYEQYF. In DNA, the CDR3 is TGCGCCAGCAGCTTGGCCCCGACAGGGAAGTCCTACGAGCAGTACTTC.

V is TRBV18 and J is TRBJ2-3; TRBD2 aligns across 8 bases. The junction had 1 base not matched to a gene; V was cut back by 5 bases and J by 3 bases. Germline lookup yields CDR1 KGHSH and CDR2 LQKENI. This CDR3 has 13 residues. Here the CDR3 reads CASSSGGTDTQYF. The CDR3 region has the DNA TGTGCCAGCTCATCGGGGGGGACAGATACGCAGTATTTT.

This clone was observed a handful of times. The V call is TRBV3-1 (or the pseudogene TRBV3-2), the J call TRBJ1-1, with 7 nucleotides matching TRBD1. This CDR3 has 14 residues. The germline gives CDR1 LGHDT, CDR2 YNNKEL (reference sequence). V shed 2 bases, J shed 1 base, and the junction held 1 base outside the gene matches. The DNA of the CDR3 is TGTGCCAGCAGCCAAAACAGGGGGAACACTGAAGCTTTCTTT. Its protein product is CASSQNRGNTEAFF.

The rearrangement joins TRBV6-6 to TRBJ1-5; TRBD1 aligns across 9 bases. V was pared by 4 bases and J by 11 bases, with 9 bases of the junction left unmatched. There are 14 residues in the CDR3. Per germline, CDR1 MNHNY and CDR2 SVGAGI (reference sequence). CDR3 protein: CASSSGTGLGTQHF. The CDR3 DNA reads TGTGCCAGCAGTTCCGGGACAGGGTTAGGGACCCAGCATTTT.

This clone was detected only a few times. This sequence joins TRBV5-6 and TRBJ2-2; 11 positions agree with TRBD1. This CDR3 comprises 15 residues. Losses at the gene ends were 4 bases for V and 6 bases for J; bases not matched to a gene: 5. Germline V gene data show CDR1 as SGHDT and CDR2 as YYEEEE. The CDR3 nucleotides are TGTGCCAGCAGCGCCGGGACAGGGGGTTCCGGGGAGCTGTTTTTT. Amino acids: CASSAGTGGSGELFF.

The gene calls are TRBV7-9 and TRBJ2-2, with D maybe TRBD2 (5 bases). The V gene lost 1 base and the J gene lost 7 bases, with 7 bases spanning the gap. The CDR3 contains 13 residues. In germline, CDR1 is SEHNR, CDR2 FQNEAQ (reference sequence). The CDR3: CASSLGGFGELFF. The DNA of the CDR3 is TGTGCCAGCAGCTTAGGAGGGTTCGGGGAGCTGTTTTTT.